The 15 T cell receptor beta chains given below trace back to one sample, sequenced in a study of shared clonotypes between healthy human individuals. The protocol was immunoSEQ multiplex PCR, while the TCRdb copy is restricted to in-frame clones and leaves out a portion. Of about 870,000 clones listed, 80% to 95% are singletons. CD45RO negativity and positive selection for CCR7 defined naive CD8 cells, a population that excluded terminally differentiated effector memory CD45RA+ cells. Sequencing was done on a sample of naive CD8+ T cells sorted from blood. The receptors shown here come from a man younger than 40 in good health.

J is TRBJ2-2 and V is TRBV2; possibly TRBD2 for D (6 bases). The CDR3 totals 14 residues. Trimming shortened V by 7 bases and J by 4 bases, and 13 bases separated the two germline ends. CDR1 is SNHLY and CDR2 is FYNNEI in the germline V gene. CDR3 residues: CASMEGRSTGELFF. CDR3 sequence (DNA): TGTGCCAGCATGGAGGGGCGAAGCACCGGGGAGCTGTTTTTT.

The gene calls are TRBV27 and TRBJ2-7, with 7 nucleotides matching TRBD1. CDR1 and CDR2 from the germline V gene are MNHEY and SMNVEV (reference sequence). This CDR3 has 14 residues. V lost 5 bases, J lost 1 base, and 5 bases stayed unmatched. The CDR3 region has the DNA TGTGCCAGCAGTCTCGGGACAGAATCCTACGAGCAGTACTTC. This codes for CASSLGTESYEQYF.

The chain is built from TRBV5-1 and TRBJ2-3; D might be TRBD1 (6 bases). Between the trimmed V and J ends, which lost 1 base and 3 bases, there was a span of 18 bases. From germline, CDR1 is SGHRS and CDR2 YFSETQ. The CDR3 is made up of 17 amino acids. CDR3 DNA sequence: TGCGCCAGCAGCTTGTTCGGAATTTCAGGGGATACAGATACGCAGTATTTT. Its translation: CASSLFGISGDTDTQYF.

The chain joins TRBV27 to TRBJ2-7, with 10 bases identical to TRBD1. With 4 bases clipped from V and 3 bases from J, the junction kept 6 bases outside the gene matches. The germline V gene encodes CDR1 MNHEY and CDR2 SMNVEV (reference sequence). The CDR3 has 15 amino acids. CDR3 sequence: CASSSGQGELYEQYF. Here the CDR3 DNA reads TGTGCCAGCAGTTCAGGACAGGGGGAACTCTACGAGCAGTACTTC.

The chain is built from TRBV13 and TRBJ2-2; 10 bases line up with TRBD2. Trimming at V came to 1 base and at J to 6 bases, leaving 8 bases not matched to a gene. Looked up from germline, CDR1 is PRHDT and CDR2 is FYEKMQ (reference sequence). The CDR3 totals 17 residues. The CDR3 loop is CASSLDFLAGAPGELFF. CDR3 in DNA: TGTGCCAGCAGCTTAGATTTCCTAGCGGGAGCCCCCGGGGAGCTGTTTTTT.

The CDR3 nucleotides read TGCACCAGCAGCCCTGCCCGAATAGCGGGGCACAGGAATACGAACACCGGGGAGCTGTTTTTT. Translating it yields CTSSPARIAGHRNTNTGELFF. The J gene is TRBJ2-2, the V gene TRBV1; the table's TRBD2 call for D was not verified on the DNA. TRBV1 is a pseudogene locus. This CDR3 has 21 residues.

This clone was seen once. The V and J genes are TRBV5-1 and TRBJ2-4; 7 bases are a match to TRBD1. Trimming cost V 7 bases and J 4 bases; bases outside gene matches: 2. This CDR3 has 12 amino acids. Germline CDR1 reads SGHRS; CDR2 reads YFSETQ. CDR3 loop: CASQGEKNIQYF. For the CDR3, the DNA is TGCGCCAGCCAGGGGGAGAAAAACATTCAGTACTTC.

This clone was observed a single time. The V and J genes are TRBV6-6 and TRBJ2-7; weak D call: TRBD1 (6 bases). Trimming removed 5 bases at V and 4 bases at J, with 15 bases between. The length of the CDR3 is 14 residues. Germline V lookup: CDR1 MNHNY, CDR2 SVGAGI (reference sequence). The DNA for the CDR3 is TGTGCCAGCAGTGAGACAGGAGCCCGTTACGAGCAGTACTTC. Encoded protein: CASSETGARYEQYF.

This rearrangement joins TRBV30 to TRBJ2-1, with a weak D call TRBD2 (6 bases). The CDR3 spans 12 residues. Between the trimmed V and J ends, which lost 5 bases and 5 bases, there was a span of 10 bases. The germline V gene encodes CDR1 GTSNPN and CDR2 SVGIG (reference sequence). In DNA form, the CDR3 reads TGTGCCTGGGGCGGGGTCGACAATGAGCAGTTCTTC. The encoded protein is CAWGGVDNEQFF.

The chain links TRBV4-1 to TRBJ1-2; possibly TRBD1 for D (5 bases). The germline V and J ends were trimmed by 1 base and 2 bases, with 8 bases remaining between them. Germline V CDR1 and CDR2: MGHRA, YSYEKL. This CDR3 comprises 14 residues. CDR3 in amino acids: CASSQVQENYGYTF. The CDR3 DNA is TGCGCCAGCAGCCAAGTACAGGAAAACTATGGCTACACCTTC.

This clone occurred once. This rearrangement joins TRBV11-3 to TRBJ2-1; D might be TRBD2 (6 bases). CDR1 is SGHNT and CDR2 is YENEEA in the germline V gene. The CDR3 consists of 15 residues. V lost 5 bases and J 4 bases, leaving 15 bases between the germline ends. CDR3 sequence reads: CASSGTSQGYNEQFF. CDR3 in DNA: TGTGCCAGCAGCGGAACTAGCCAAGGATACAATGAGCAGTTCTTC.

This chain links TRBV7-9 with TRBJ1-2, with D unresolved. Germline loops: CDR1 SEHNR, CDR2 FQNEAQ (reference sequence). The germline V and J ends were trimmed by 1 base and 0 bases, with 9 bases remaining between them. This CDR3 spans 15 amino acids. In DNA form, the CDR3 reads TGTGCCAGCAGCTTAGTCACGGGAGCTAACTATGGCTACACCTTC. Translating gives CASSLVTGANYGYTF.

Remarks on this clone: Other nucleotide sequences in the sample specify the same CDR3. This chain connects TRBV29-1 to TRBJ2-2, with D perhaps TRBD1 (5 bases). Trimming left V 4 bases short and J 0 bases short, with 6 bases between. From germline, CDR1 is SQVTM and CDR2 ANQGSEA. This CDR3 comprises 13 residues. The CDR3 reads CSVGQPNTGELFF. In DNA form, the CDR3 reads TGCAGCGTTGGACAGCCGAACACCGGGGAGCTGTTTTTT.

This rearrangement joins TRBV10-2 to TRBJ2-7; 9 bases line up with TRBD1. Germline V gene data show CDR1 as WSHSY and CDR2 as SAAADI. With 2 bases clipped from V and 5 bases from J, the junction kept 10 bases outside the gene matches. This CDR3 contains 16 residues. The CDR3 is CASSEGQGWRENEQYF. In DNA, the CDR3 is TGCGCCAGCAGTGAGGGACAGGGGTGGCGTGAGAACGAGCAGTACTTC.

This rearrangement joins TRBV30 to TRBJ2-7; a weak D match, TRBD1 (5 bases). The V gene's germline CDR1 is GTSNPN and CDR2 SVGIG (reference sequence). There are 13 residues in the CDR3. Deletions cut 1 base from V and 0 bases from J, with 7 bases between. In DNA form, the CDR3 reads TGTGCCTGGAGTGCAGGGAACTCCTACGAGCAGTACTTC. Protein: CAWSAGNSYEQYF.